The present entry profiles one T cell receptor (beta chain) with its context. Its binding antigen is unknown. Base qualities are not provided; no much larger clone lies one nucleotide away. The trial excluded patients who had a history of autoimmune disease or who were on systemic immunosuppression. Peripheral blood for TCR sequencing was drawn from every dose cohort at baseline, at cycle 4 day 1 and at cycle 7 day 1. Samples were obtained from an open-label, multicenter, first-in-human phase I dose-escalation trial of ivuxolimab. Adults with locally advanced or metastatic head and neck squamous cell, hepatocellular, melanoma or renal cell carcinoma were enrolled in the trial. Before TCR sequencing, CD4+ T cells and CD8+ T cells were sorted from peripheral blood as separate populations. This sample was taken from a study of OX40 agonist ivuxolimab in advanced cancers. As for the study more broadly: Ivuxolimab, which targeted the costimulatory receptor OX40 (CD134), was an agonistic, fully human IgG2 monoclonal antibody. The point of sequencing TCRbeta in the periphery was to test whether ivuxolimab changed TCR sequence diversity and drove clonal T-cell expansion. Of the approximately 50 patients in dose escalation, about 20 had hepatocellular carcinoma, approximately 15 had melanoma, 9 had renal cell carcinoma and 9 had head and neck cancer. Partial responses were achieved by three dose-escalation patients, of whom one had hepatocellular carcinoma and two had cutaneous melanoma. Prior anti-PD-1, anti-PD-L1 or anti-CTLA-4 therapy was permitted, and checkpoint inhibitors had been received by around 40% of dose-escalation patients. Intravenous ivuxolimab was administered to patients every 2 weeks at six dose levels: 0.01, 0.1, 0.3, 1.5, 3 and 10 mg/kg. In the dose-escalation cohort, approximately 80% of patients were male, and the mean age was 60 years with a range of roughly 23 to 79. The paper reports the monotherapy dose-escalation portion (N of about 54 patients) of the phase I ivuxolimab trial.

Genomic DNA was isolated from the sorted cells so that the TCRbeta CDR3 region could be sequenced. The immunoSEQ Assay was used to sequence the TCRbeta CDR3 regions. TCRdb obtained this table from immuneACCESS and retained in-frame rearrangements with V and J assigned. These tables miss some clones; where compared with another copy, unresolved V genes account for less than half of the shortfall, and the remainder is unexplained. Recorded for this sample are some 100,000 clones; more than 75% of them occurred a single time. The leading ten clones occupy over 1.5% of the sample. What the authors observed across the whole study: Partial responders in the 0.1-3.0 mg/kg groups had among the lowest normalized peripheral clonal expansion, especially among CD8+ T cells. At doses from 0.1 to 3.0 mg/kg, clonal expansion was seen in both CD4+ and CD8+ blood T cells between baseline and week 6. Low levels of normalized T-cell clonal expansion were also seen in some nonresponding patients. On average, CD8+ T cells showed more expanded clones than CD4+ T cells after ivuxolimab. The antigen specificity of the clonally expanded peripheral T cells was not determined.

This TCR derives from an adult with an advanced solid tumor such as melanoma, head and neck, liver or kidney cancer. The source material was CD4+ or CD8+ T cells sorted from blood, sampled in a trial of the OX40 agonist ivuxolimab.

In nucleotides, the sequence is TGTGCCAGCAGTGAAGGAGCGGTCCCCGGGGAGCTGTTTTTT. It encodes CASSEGAVPGELFF. The chain is encoded by TRBV6-1 joined to TRBJ2-2; a tentative D match to TRBD2 spans 5 bases. Taken from cysteine to phenylalanine, the CDR3 has 14 residues. This entry keeps only the CDR3 DNA: 42 bases, framed from base 1. CDR1 MNHNS and CDR2 SASEGT are derived from the germline V gene. The junction carries 9 bases between V and J, which are trimmed by 1 base and 6 bases respectively.